The 25 T cell receptor beta chains presented below share a single source sample, sequenced in a study of blood T cell repertoires in COVID-19. Assay: immunoSEQ multiplex PCR; the TCRdb copy retains only in-frame clones and omits some. Here the sample spans about 88,000 clones, roughly 86% being singletons. The sample was peripheral blood. The receptors shown here come from a human donor in a cohort sampled during active COVID-19.

J is TRBJ2-1 and V is TRBV7-9, with 7 nucleotides matching TRBD1. This CDR3 is 15 amino acids long. V shed 2 bases, J shed 2 bases, and the junction held 3 bases outside the gene matches. Germline lookup yields CDR1 SEHNR and CDR2 FQNEAQ (reference sequence). The CDR3 reads CASSLKGAPYNEQFF. CDR3 in DNA: TGTGCCAGCAGCTTAAAGGGGGCTCCCTACAATGAGCAGTTCTTC. The whole variable domain, remainder taken from reference TRBV7-9 and TRBJ2-1, is DTGVSQNPRHKITKRGQNVTFRCDPISEHNRLYWYRQTLGQGPEFLTYFQNEAQLEKSRLLSDRFSAERPKGSFSTLEIQRTEQGDSAMYLCASSLKGAPYNEQFFGPGTRLTVL.

The CDR3 spells CASRRTGAEKLFF. As DNA, the CDR3 is TGCGCCAGCAGGAGGACTGGTGCTGAAAAACTGTTTTTT. V is TRBV10-2 and J is TRBJ1-4, with D hard to call. Trimming pared 6 bases from V and 7 bases from J, leaving 12 bases between. Per germline, CDR1 WSHSY and CDR2 SAAADI. The CDR3 consists of 13 residues.

The chain's CDR3 is CASSQSGTGVVYEQYF. CDR3 nucleotides: TGCGCCAGCAGCCAATCCGGGACAGGGGTCGTCTACGAGCAGTACTTC. The J gene is TRBJ2-7, the V gene TRBV4-3; 10 positions match TRBD1. CDR3 size: 16 residues. Per the germline V gene, CDR1 is LGHNA and CDR2 is YSLEER. V shed 2 bases, J shed 3 bases, and the junction held 7 bases outside the gene matches.

This clone was picked up one time. V gene TRBV7-9 combines with J gene TRBJ2-1, with 10 bases matching TRBD2. J lost 4 bases, V lost 3 bases, and 3 bases had no gene match. CDR1 SEHNR and CDR2 FQNEAQ come from the germline V gene (reference sequence). This CDR3 has 15 residues. As DNA, the CDR3 is TGTGCCAGCAGCTTGGAGCGGGGGGGTTACAATGAGCAGTTCTTC. The encoded protein is CASSLERGGYNEQFF.

V is TRBV5-4 and J is TRBJ1-1; 9 bases match TRBD1. Per the germline V gene, CDR1 is SGHNT and CDR2 is YYREEE (reference sequence). The ends lost 4 bases at V and 0 bases at J; junction bases unmatched: 7. This CDR3 region has 16 residues. The CDR3 reads CASSHGGQGLNTEAFF. The CDR3 coding sequence is TGTGCCAGCAGCCACGGGGGACAGGGACTGAACACTGAAGCTTTCTTT. Supplemented by reference TRBV5-4 and TRBJ1-1, the full variable domain reads ETGVTQSPTHLIKTRGQQVTLRCSSQSGHNTVSWYQQALGQGPQFIFQYYREEENGRGNFPPRFSGLQFPNYSSELNVNALELDDSALYLCASSHGGQGLNTEAFFGQGTRLTVV.

The rearrangement joins TRBV27 to TRBJ2-5, with TRBD2 matching over 13 bases. Germline V gives CDR1 MNHEY, CDR2 SMNVEV (reference sequence). The J segment lost 5 bases and the V segment lost 5 bases, leaving 8 bases of the junction unmatched. The CDR3 consists of 16 residues. The CDR3, as DNA: TGTGCCAGCAGTCTGGGACTAGCGGGATCGGGGGAGACCCAGTACTTC. Residues: CASSLGLAGSGETQYF.

The chain carries TRBV4-3 and TRBJ2-3, with D unresolved. The V end lost 3 bases, the J end lost 2 bases, and 12 bases lay between the germline ends. Germline V CDR1 and CDR2: LGHNA, YSLEER. CDR3 length equals 15 residues. Here the CDR3 DNA reads TGCGCCAGCAGCCACACCCAGGCCTTCACAGATACGCAGTATTTT. It yields the protein CASSHTQAFTDTQYF.

The V and J genes are TRBV29-1 and TRBJ2-7; D call uncertain. Trimming left V 2 bases short and J 2 bases short, with 7 bases between. The germline V gene encodes CDR1 SQVTM and CDR2 ANQGSEA. The length of the CDR3 is 12 residues. This CDR3 reads CSVESAPYEQYF. Here the CDR3 DNA reads TGCAGCGTTGAATCTGCGCCCTACGAGCAGTACTTC.

The genes are TRBV28 and TRBJ2-7; 7 bases fit TRBD1. Germline loops: CDR1 MDHEN, CDR2 SYDVKM. This CDR3 has 14 residues. V lost 5 bases, J lost 3 bases, and 7 bases stayed unmatched. CDR3 sequence (DNA): TGTGCCAGCAGTCCCGGGACAGAATTCTACGAGCAGTACTTC. It codes for CASSPGTEFYEQYF.

The J gene is TRBJ2-5, the V gene TRBV4-1; 8 bases match TRBD2. This CDR3 has 18 residues. In germline, CDR1 is MGHRA, CDR2 YSYEKL. Trimming took 1 base from V and 1 from J; bases not matched to a gene: 11. The CDR3 nucleotides are TGCGCCAGCAGCCAAGTGCTTGTTGGCGGGGGGCCCCAAGAGACCCAGTACTTC. Its protein is CASSQVLVGGGPQETQYF.

This clone came up a few times. The CDR3 sequence is CSTRQGVGTDTQYF. CDR3 DNA: TGCAGCACCCGACAGGGTGTAGGCACAGATACGCAGTATTTT. J is TRBJ2-3 and V is TRBV29-1, with 7 bases aligning to TRBD1. The CDR3 runs 14 residues. V dropped 8 bases and J dropped 1; count of bases not matched to a gene: 9. CDR1 and CDR2 (germline): SQVTM, ANQGSEA.

The chain joins TRBV28 to TRBJ1-5; D may be TRBD1 (6 bases). Looked up from germline, CDR1 is MDHEN and CDR2 is SYDVKM. This CDR3 comprises 16 residues. V lost 4 bases to trimming and J lost 8 bases, with 21 bases between them. In nucleotides, the CDR3 is TGTGCCAGCAGTTCCGCACAGGGTTCTGCGCCGGAGCCCCAGCATTTT. Amino acid sequence: CASSSAQGSAPEPQHF. Variable domain in full (rest from reference TRBV28 and TRBJ1-5): DVKVTQSSRYLVKRTGEKVFLECVQDMDHENMFWYRQDPGLGLRLIYFSYDVKMKEKGDIPEGYSVSREKKERFSLILESASTNQTSMYLCASSSAQGSAPEPQHFGDGTRLSIL.

This chain uses TRBV5-1 with TRBJ2-1; 8 positions match TRBD1. V gave up 1 base and J gave up 4 bases; unmatched junction bases: 4. This CDR3 has 15 amino acids. The germline V gene has CDR1 SGHRS and CDR2 YFSETQ. This chain's CDR3 is CASSLPTGGYNEQFF. CDR3 nucleotide sequence: TGCGCCAGCAGCTTGCCAACAGGGGGGTACAATGAGCAGTTCTTC. The whole variable domain, remainder taken from reference TRBV5-1 and TRBJ2-1, is KAGVTQTPRYLIKTRGQQVTLSCSPISGHRSVSWYQQTPGQGLQFLFEYFSETQRNKGNFPGRFSGRQFSNSRSEMNVSTLELGDSALYLCASSLPTGGYNEQFFGPGTRLTVL.

This clone occurred many times. V usage is TRBV11-2 and J usage is TRBJ1-1; the D gene is possibly TRBD1 (6 bases). Per germline, CDR1 SGHAT and CDR2 FQNNGV. CDR3 size: 14 residues. V was clipped by 5 bases and J by 0 bases, with 10 bases between them. The CDR3 here is CASSRGTLNTEAFF. The CDR3 DNA is TGTGCCAGCAGCCGTGGGACATTGAACACTGAAGCTTTCTTT. Combining the CDR3 with reference TRBV11-2 and TRBJ1-1 gives the whole variable domain EAGVAQSPRYKIIEKRQSVAFWCNPISGHATLYWYQQILGQGPKLLIQFQNNGVVDDSQLPKDRFSAERLKGVDSTLKIQPAKLEDSAVYLCASSRGTLNTEAFFGQGTRLTVV.

The genes are TRBV11-2 and TRBJ2-7; a possible D gene is TRBD2 (6 bases). The germline CDR1 and CDR2 sequences are SGHAT and FQNNGV. The CDR3 extends over 15 amino acids. Trimming took 5 bases from V and 0 from J, leaving 14 bases between them. This CDR3 reads CASSPGAGSSYEQYF. DNA of the CDR3: TGTGCCAGCAGCCCCGGGGCGGGGAGCTCCTACGAGCAGTACTTC.

The rearrangement uses TRBV5-1 and TRBJ2-3; TRBD2 agrees at 7 bases. CDR1 and CDR2 (germline): SGHRS, YFSETQ. The junction had 9 bases not matched to a gene; V was cut back by 4 bases and J by 1 base. The CDR3 is made up of 16 amino acids. Written as DNA, the CDR3 is TGCGCCAGCAGCCCGCCCCTGGCGGGGGGCACAGATACGCAGTATTTT. It specifies CASSPPLAGGTDTQYF.

The V gene is TRBV2, the J gene TRBJ2-1, with D unresolved. The CDR3 spans 15 residues. The ends were cut back, 1 base at V and 0 bases at J, with 7 bases in the middle. CDR1 is SNHLY, CDR2 FYNNEI, per germline. CDR3 loop: CASSEGLSSYNEQFF. The DNA for the CDR3 is TGTGCCAGCAGTGAAGGCCTTAGCTCCTACAATGAGCAGTTCTTC.

This clone has a handful of counts. The chain carries TRBV7-9 and TRBJ2-3, with TRBD2 identical over 7 bases. Trimming took 5 bases from V and 1 from J; bases not matched to a gene: 6. The CDR3 extends over 15 amino acids. CDR1 is SEHNR and CDR2 is FQNEAQ in the germline V gene (reference sequence). CDR3 loop: CASSNGLEGTDTQYF. CDR3 in DNA: TGTGCCAGCAGCAATGGACTAGAAGGCACAGATACGCAGTATTTT.

V gene TRBV4-3 combines with J gene TRBJ1-2; TRBD1 is a possible D gene (6 bases). The CDR3 sequence is 13 residues long. V dropped 3 bases and J dropped 4 bases, with 9 bases sitting between them. Germline CDR1 is LGHNA and CDR2 is YSLEER. DNA of the CDR3: TGCGCCAGCAGCCACACAGGGACCTATGGCTACACCTTC. It encodes CASSHTGTYGYTF.

V is TRBV30 and J is TRBJ1-2, with D possibly TRBD1 on 5 matching bases. V lost 2 bases and J lost 2, with 15 bases in between. Germline lookup yields CDR1 GTSNPN and CDR2 SVGIG (reference sequence). The CDR3 totals 15 residues. Here the CDR3 reads CAWSRGEGINYGYTF. CDR3 in DNA: TGTGCCTGGAGTCGAGGGGAGGGAATAAACTATGGCTACACCTTC. Complete variable domain (other parts from reference TRBV30 and TRBJ1-2): SQTIHQWPATLVQPVGSPLSLECTVEGTSNPNLYWYRQAAGRGLQLLFYSVGIGQISSEVPQNLSASRPQDRQFILSSKKLLLSDSGFYLCAWSRGEGINYGYTFGSGTRLTVV.

This chain joins TRBV24-1 and TRBJ2-1; D is ambiguous. Germline V gene data show CDR1 as KGHDR and CDR2 as SFDVKD. V lost 4 bases and J lost 4, with 16 bases in between. This CDR3 region has 16 residues. The CDR3 nucleotides read TGTGCCACCAGTGAGGGTAGTAGCCGTGGGTACAATGAGCAGTTCTTC. Its protein is CATSEGSSRGYNEQFF.

CDR3 in amino acids: CASSLRTSGIYEQYF. CDR3 in DNA: TGTGCCAGCAGTTTACGGACTAGCGGGATCTACGAGCAGTACTTC. The rearrangement joins TRBV27 to TRBJ2-7; 12 positions agree with TRBD2. The germline gives CDR1 MNHEY, CDR2 SMNVEV (reference sequence). The CDR3 is 15 amino acids. V lost 2 bases to trimming and J lost 3 bases; unmatched junction nucleotides: 2.

The V gene is TRBV7-3, the J gene TRBJ2-1, with a possible D match to TRBD2 (5 bases). The germline V gene encodes CDR1 SGHTA and CDR2 FQGTGA. The CDR3 has 14 amino acids. The V end was cut by 4 bases, the J end by 3 bases, with 10 bases between. The CDR3 region has the DNA TGTGCCAGCAGCTCGCTCGGGGACTACAATGAGCAGTTCTTC. Translation gives CASSSLGDYNEQFF.

This clone is medium-sized by share. This sequence joins TRBV27 and TRBJ1-6; the match to TRBD1 covers 7 bases. Germline V CDR1 and CDR2: MNHEY, SMNVEV (reference sequence). The CDR3 consists of 15 residues. The ends lost 0 bases at V and 7 bases at J; junction bases unmatched: 3. For the CDR3, the DNA is TGTGCCAGCAGTTTATCGCCGACAGGGAATTCACCCCTCCACTTT. This translates into CASSLSPTGNSPLHF.

This clone was detected once. CDR3 coding DNA: TGTGCCAGCAGCTTTAGAGCGGGGGAGGTCACAGATACGCAGTATTTT. Amino acid sequence: CASSFRAGEVTDTQYF. V is TRBV7-8 and J is TRBJ2-3; TRBD2 aligns across 8 bases. Trimming removed 3 bases from V and 2 bases from J; junction bases left unmatched: 7. This CDR3 has 16 residues. The V gene's germline CDR1 is SGHVS and CDR2 FQNEAQ.